This T cell receptor beta chain appears in the sequencing data of a study of blood T cell repertoires in COVID-19. Study context: COVID-19 samples from acute and convalescent phases originated in the United States, Italy and Spain.

Clones were read by immunoSEQ multiplex PCR, and TCRdb kept only the in-frame ones, dropping some. Of about 130,000 clones in the sample, roughly three quarters were seen once. The receptor was derived from a man aged 40-49 years with active or convalescent COVID-19. The sequencing input was peripheral blood.

CDR3 DNA: TGTGCCAGCAGCCCCGGTGTCACTAGCTCCTATAATTCACCCCTCCACTTT. Amino acids: CASSPGVTSSYNSPLHF. This rearrangement joins TRBV7-6 to TRBJ1-6; D unclear. Trimming removed 5 bases from V and 0 bases from J, with 14 bases in between. The germline CDR1 and CDR2 sequences are SGHVS and FNYEAQ. The CDR3 spans 17 residues.